This TCR beta chain stems from a study of graft-versus-host responses after intestinal transplantation. At the level of the study: Recipients were given multivisceral, liver-intestinal, or isolated intestinal transplants.

Germline V gene sequence: CDR1 LGHNT, CDR2 FRNRAP. The CDR3 runs to 23 residues. V was clipped by 5 bases and J by 2 bases; unmatched bases: 27. Method: immunoSEQ multiplex PCR; TCRdb's copy keeps in-frame clones and lacks some. The sample includes 80,000 to 100,000 clones, roughly 92% of them seen just once. Worth noting for this clone: Antigen: not known.

Study outcomes and limitations: Researchers found peak circulating GvH clone levels linked to early post-transplant HvG declines.

This clonotype was obtained from a human donor who received an intestinal transplant. The V and J genes are TRBV12-5 and TRBJ2-3, with 11 bases matching TRBD2. The sample consisted of unstimulated CD4+ T cells sorted from spleen or lymph node cells, taken before intestinal transplant. The CDR3: CASGRTQPLLAGGKPPATDTQYF. CDR3 in DNA: TGTGCTAGTGGTCGAACACAGCCCCTTCTAGCGGGGGGCAAACCTCCTGCCACAGATACGCAGTATTTT.